The following is a T cell receptor beta chain sequence with its context. Its target antigen remains unknown. The record has no base qualities; no much larger clone is one base away. Library preparation used the immunoSEQ multiplex PCR assay. For most patients, high-throughput TCR-beta CDR3 sequencing of genomic DNA was performed by Adaptive Biotechnologies. Per the source publication's procedure: TCR sequencing data were retrieved from Adaptive's ImmunoSEQ software for 18 patients, whereas a few other patients were processed with MiXCR and VDJtools. CDR3 nucleotide sequences shared between donor and recipient were removed because their origin could not be assigned. To count as alloreactive, a clone needed at least 2-fold expansion over unstimulated cells and a minimum CFSE-low frequency of 0.002% (template counts) or 0.001% (read counts). Mappable clones were those detected in sequenced pre-transplant spleen, lymph node, or MLR CFSE-low populations of the donor or recipient. The cumulative frequency of alloreactive clones was calculated as a percentage of all sequences, weighted by copy number. What TCRdb holds here is the immuneACCESS table cut down to in-frame rearrangements. Part of the clones is not present; checked against another copy, under half of the missing clones reflect an unresolved V gene, and the others are unexplained. The D gene and trimming were derived from the DNA, and the V and J assignments and clone size from that table. The sample table lists more than 12,000 clones, 65% to 70% of them with a count of one. The ten largest clonotypes hold roughly 10% of the sample.

The data belong to a study of graft-versus-host responses after intestinal transplantation (dated by TCRdb to about 2021). About the study as a whole: Recipients received multivisceral, liver-intestinal, or isolated intestinal transplants. All recipients received anti-thymocyte globulin induction followed by maintenance tacrolimus and steroids for about three years. Graft-versus-host and host-versus-graft alloreactive T cell clones were tracked in the graft, circulation and bone marrow after intestinal transplantation using bulk TCR-beta CDR3 sequencing. To identify alloreactive clones, pre-transplant mixed lymphocyte reaction products were sequenced and compared with unstimulated pre-transplant donor and recipient T cells. The cohort enrolled 24 intestinal transplant recipients including one retransplant, and a few patients lacking pretransplant specimens were excluded. Donor T cell macrochimerism was defined as a peak of at least 4% donor T cells among recipient peripheral blood mononuclear cells. Instead of going to the commercial service, samples from a few later patients were sequenced in-house on an Illumina MiSeq and processed with MiXCR.

Beyond this particular receptor, the publication reports: GvH clones were detected in recipient bone marrow, and some appeared earlier in ileal mucosa or blood, consistent with an intestinal mucosal origin. Conclusions were limited by the relatively low number and heterogeneity of intestinal transplant patients. Peak levels of circulating GvH clones were associated with declines in HvG clones early after transplant. In patients with donor T cell macrochimerism, the allografts had high GvH to HvG T cell clonal ratios.

Intraepithelial and lamina propria lymphocytes were isolated from graft specimens using dithiothreitol, EDTA incubations and collagenase D digestion. Serial intestinal graft biopsy specimens collected up to 600 days after transplant underwent bulk TCR-beta sequencing. Sequenced material: ileum tissue, taken just over 650 days after intestinal transplantation. This clonotype was obtained from a human patient who received an intestinal transplant, so some T cells may come from the graft donor.

The sequence in DNA is TGTGCCAGTAGGGGGGCGGGGGAGTACAATGAGCAGTTCTTC. This encodes CASRGAGEYNEQFF. The chain employs TRBV19 and TRBJ2-1; a tentative D call is TRBD2 (7 bases match). V is shortened by 6 bases, J by 4 bases, and the region joining them spans 13 bases. The germline V gene (reference sequence) gives CDR1 as LNHDA and CDR2 as SQIVND. The CDR3 holds 14 amino acids from the cysteine to the phenylalanine. Only the CDR3 part of the read is kept: 42 bases, read in frame from the first base.